Below, one T cell receptor beta chain is given with its context. The data belong to a study of blood T cells in healthy people across ages. A sample-barcoded 5' primer and a J-beta primer mix were used in a second PCR of about 6 to 12 cycles. TCRdb reanalysed the 5' RACE reads using MiXCR and keeps one entry per CDR3 protein. This table holds approximately 1.5 million distinct CDR3 sequences, 35% to 45% found once. The sequenced sample was blood. The receptor comes from a young woman in good health.

CDR3: CSVGGTQGGAFF. The DNA of the CDR3 is TGCAGCGTTGGGGGGACCCAGGGGGGTGCTTTCTTT. The chain combines TRBV29-1 with TRBJ1-1; 7 bases line up with TRBD1. The CDR3 consists of 12 residues. The V segment lost 4 bases and the J segment 11 bases; nucleotides outside the gene matches: 10. Germline loops: CDR1 SQVTM, CDR2 ANQGSEA.